These 28 T cell receptor beta chains came from one sample sequenced in a study of T cell repertoires in ileal Crohn's disease (dated by TCRdb to between 2018 and 2020). The sample's time point, from its label and the paper: neoterminal ileum biopsy at postoperative endoscopy, about 6 months after surgery. The library relied on the immunoSEQ multiplex PCR assay. TCRdb obtained this table from immuneACCESS and retained in-frame rearrangements with V and J assigned. These tables miss some clones; where compared with another copy, unresolved V genes account for less than half of the shortfall, and the remainder is unexplained. The sample table contains about 11,000 clones; only one count was recorded for less than 85% of them. The ten largest make up 7.1% of the sample. The sequenced sample was ileal tissue. These receptors all come from an adult with Crohn's disease.

The chain employs TRBV6-1 and TRBJ1-6, with 10 bases matching TRBD1. V was pared by 2 bases and J by 7 bases, with 2 bases of the junction left unmatched. The CDR3 loop spans 15 amino acids. The germline V gene encodes CDR1 MNHNS and CDR2 SASEGT. CDR3 nucleotides: TGTGCCAGCAGTGAACGACAGGGGGCAAATTCACCCCTCCACTTT. It yields the protein CASSERQGANSPLHF.

The chain combines TRBV2 with TRBJ1-2; D is undetermined. V lost 9 bases, J lost 5 bases, and 19 bases lay in between. The CDR3 is made up of 14 amino acids. CDR1 is SNHLY, CDR2 FYNNEI, per germline. For the CDR3, the DNA is TGTGCCAGGATCCGGAGCCCGGAAGCATATGGCTACACCTTC. The encoded protein is CARIRSPEAYGYTF.

The CDR3 DNA reads TGTGCCAGCAGTGCCCGGACAGGCGCGAACACTGAAGCTTTCTTT. It is translated as CASSARTGANTEAFF. The rearrangement joins TRBV2 to TRBJ1-1; 7 bases align to TRBD1. With V trimmed by 4 bases and J by 1 base, 6 bases remained unmatched. The CDR3 extends over 15 amino acids. Germline V gene sequence: CDR1 SNHLY, CDR2 FYNNEI.

This clone was detected only once. The J gene is TRBJ2-2, the V gene TRBV10-2; perhaps TRBD1 as D (7 bases). The CDR3 has 14 amino acids. Germline CDR1 WSHSY, CDR2 SAAADI. V was clipped by 3 bases and J by 4 bases, with 9 bases between them. This CDR3 reads CASSDRGVTGELFF. CDR3 DNA: TGCGCCAGCAGTGACAGGGGGGTCACCGGGGAGCTGTTTTTT.

The rearrangement uses TRBV6-1 and TRBJ1-2, with D perhaps matching TRBD1 (5 bases). The CDR3 is 13 residues long. Trimming took 2 bases from V and 1 from J, leaving 5 bases between them. Per the germline V gene, CDR1 is MNHNS and CDR2 is SASEGT. The CDR3 DNA reads as TGTGCCAGCAGTGAACAGGGTAACTATGGCTACACCTTC. Translating gives CASSEQGNYGYTF.

As for this clone: A single base separates this from a much larger clone, so it may be a read error. Additional DNA sequences in this sample encode the identical CDR3. The chain has TRBV5-1 and TRBJ1-6; D gene ambiguous. V gave up 10 bases and J gave up 13 bases, with 18 bases separating them. The CDR3 runs 12 residues. Looked up from germline, CDR1 is SGHRS and CDR2 is YFSETQ. The chain's CDR3 is CASGAAGSPLHF. The CDR3 region has the DNA TGCGCCTCGGGCGCGGCGGGGTCCCCCCTCCACTTT.

DNA for the CDR3: TGTGCCAGTAGTATTGACAGGATGGTCCCTGAAGCTTTCTTT. Its protein is CASSIDRMVPEAFF. The rearrangement uses TRBV19 and TRBJ1-1; D possibly corresponds to TRBD1 (6 bases). This CDR3 region has 14 residues. V lost 3 bases and J 6 bases, leaving 14 bases between the germline ends. Looked up from germline, CDR1 is LNHDA and CDR2 is SQIVND (reference sequence).

This rearrangement joins TRBV12-5 to TRBJ2-3, with 11 nucleotides matching TRBD1. The CDR3 is 16 residues long. V shed 3 bases, J shed 4 bases, and the junction held 6 bases outside the gene matches. CDR1 and CDR2 from the germline V gene are LGHNT and FRNRAP. The CDR3 DNA reads as TGTGCTAGTGGTTTAGGGACAGGGGGTTTGGCAGATACGCAGTATTTT. It encodes CASGLGTGGLADTQYF.

The chain uses TRBV5-1 and TRBJ2-6, with D perhaps matching TRBD1 (7 bases). This CDR3 contains 16 residues. CDR1 and CDR2 (germline): SGHRS, YFSETQ. Deletions cut 6 bases from V and 4 bases from J, with 17 bases between. Written as DNA, the CDR3 is TGCGCCAGCACGAGCCAGGGGGGCGTGGGGGCCAACGTCCTGACTTTC. Translating it yields CASTSQGGVGANVLTF.

The chain has TRBV5-1 and TRBJ1-1; TRBD1 might be the D (6 bases). The germline V gene has CDR1 SGHRS and CDR2 YFSETQ. Trimming took off 6 bases at V and 4 bases at J, with 25 bases between the two ends. The CDR3 covers 17 residues. The DNA of the CDR3 is TGCGCCAGCAACCAAGGAGGTTTACGGGGGGCGACCACTGAAGCTTTCTTT. Encoded protein: CASNQGGLRGATTEAFF. The full variable domain, with the rest looked up from reference TRBV5-1 and TRBJ1-1, is KAGVTQTPRYLIKTRGQQVTLSCSPISGHRSVSWYQQTPGQGLQFLFEYFSETQRNKGNFPGRFSGRQFSNSRSEMNVSTLELGDSALYLCASNQGGLRGATTEAFFGQGTRLTVV.

This rearrangement joins TRBV27 to TRBJ2-7; 10 nucleotides agree with TRBD1. The CDR3 is 15 amino acids. V trimming: 3 bases; J trimming: 2 bases; junction bases outside the gene matches: 4. CDR1 and CDR2 (germline): MNHEY, SMNVEV (reference sequence). The CDR3 nucleotides read TGTGCCAGCAGTTTCGCCGGGACAGGGGCCTACGAGCAGTACTTC. Translated, it gives CASSFAGTGAYEQYF.

The count of this clone is one. The CDR3 bases are TGTGCCAGCAGACGGGTTAATGAGCAGTTCTTC. Residues: CASRRVNEQFF. The V gene is TRBV2, the J gene TRBJ2-1; D unresolved. V gave up 6 bases and J gave up 7 bases, with 7 bases separating them. This CDR3 is 11 amino acids long. The germline CDR1 and CDR2 sequences are SNHLY and FYNNEI.

The genes are TRBV27 and TRBJ2-7; 9 bases line up with TRBD1. The germline gives CDR1 MNHEY, CDR2 SMNVEV (reference sequence). Trimming cost V 0 bases and J 0 bases; bases outside gene matches: 9. The CDR3 is made up of 18 amino acids. The CDR3 here is CASSLSLPRTGDSYEQYF. The CDR3 DNA sequence: TGTGCCAGCAGTTTATCGCTCCCGAGGACAGGGGACTCCTACGAGCAGTACTTC.

The chain combines TRBV4-1 with TRBJ1-3; 7 nucleotides agree with TRBD1. Germline CDR1 is MGHRA and CDR2 is YSYEKL. The CDR3 covers 16 residues. The ends lost 4 bases at V and 2 bases at J; junction bases unmatched: 8. CDR3 sequence (DNA): TGCGCCAGCAGCCTTCTTCACAGGGGAACTGGAAACACCATATATTTT. It specifies CASSLLHRGTGNTIYF.

J is TRBJ1-2 and V is TRBV6-1; 7 bases agree with TRBD1. Germline V lookup: CDR1 MNHNS, CDR2 SASEGT. J lost 13 bases, V lost 0 bases, and 11 bases had no gene match. The CDR3 consists of 14 residues. The CDR3 here is CASSEAPGQFIGTF. In DNA, the CDR3 is TGTGCCAGCAGTGAAGCTCCGGGACAGTTTATCGGCACCTTC.

The chain links TRBV4-1 to TRBJ2-7, with D possibly matching TRBD2 (6 bases). CDR1 is MGHRA and CDR2 is YSYEKL in the germline V gene. The CDR3 is made up of 15 amino acids. V lost 0 bases to trimming and J lost 0 bases, with 9 bases between them. The CDR3 spells CASSQDWRDSYEQYF. CDR3 coding DNA: TGCGCCAGCAGCCAAGATTGGAGGGACTCCTACGAGCAGTACTTC.

V usage is TRBV2 and J usage is TRBJ2-7; D is possibly TRBD1 (8 bases). The V gene lost 2 bases and the J gene lost 4 bases, with 15 bases spanning the gap. CDR1 is SNHLY and CDR2 is FYNNEI in the germline V gene. The CDR3 contains 15 residues. The CDR3 protein is CASSENRGGVYEQYF. For the CDR3, the DNA is TGTGCCAGCAGTGAAAACAGGGGGGGGGTTTACGAGCAGTACTTC.

The rearrangement uses TRBV7-9 and TRBJ1-3; D is undetermined. Germline V lookup: CDR1 SEHNR, CDR2 FQNEAQ (reference sequence). V lost 3 bases and J 0 bases, leaving 18 bases between the germline ends. The CDR3 sequence is 18 residues long. CDR3 coding DNA: TGTGCCAGCAGCTTCTCTTCGAACAGACCCATCTCTGGAAACACCATATATTTT. This translates into CASSFSSNRPISGNTIYF.

The chain employs TRBV15 and TRBJ1-3, with D unresolved. Germline V gene sequence: CDR1 LNHNV, CDR2 YYDKDF (reference sequence). Trimming took off 5 bases at V and 12 bases at J, with 11 bases between the two ends. The CDR3 has 11 residues. This CDR3 is CATSRGSVIYF. The CDR3 DNA is TGTGCCACCAGCCGCGGCTCGGTCATATATTTT. The full variable domain, completed using reference TRBV15 and TRBJ1-3, is DAMVIQNPRYQVTQFGKPVTLSCSQTLNHNVMYWYQQKSSQAPKLLFHYYDKDFNNEADTPDNFQSRRPNTSFCFLDIRSPGLGDTAMYLCATSRGSVIYFGEGSWLTVV.

This rearrangement joins TRBV19 to TRBJ1-2; tentative D call: TRBD1 (5 bases). V shed 7 bases and J shed 5 bases, with 20 bases lying between them. CDR1 and CDR2 (germline): LNHDA, SQIVND (reference sequence). The CDR3 spans 15 residues. The CDR3 bases are TGTGCCAGTACCTCTCATATCGCAGGGTGGTATGGCTACACCTTC. Translating gives CASTSHIAGWYGYTF.

This rearrangement joins TRBV2 to TRBJ2-7; 9 positions agree with TRBD2. The CDR3 has 14 amino acids. V was pared by 7 bases and J by 6 bases, with 10 bases of the junction left unmatched. Germline V gene data show CDR1 as SNHLY and CDR2 as FYNNEI. CDR3 DNA sequence: TGTGCCAGCAAAGGCCTAGCGGGGTTCGGCGAGCAGTACTTC. It codes for CASKGLAGFGEQYF.

CDR3 in amino acids: CASSLSTGYEQYF. In DNA form, the CDR3 reads TGTGCCAGCAGTTTATCAACGGGCTACGAGCAGTACTTC. The rearrangement links TRBV27 to TRBJ2-7; D call uncertain. Per germline, CDR1 MNHEY and CDR2 SMNVEV (reference sequence). This CDR3 region has 13 residues. With 0 bases removed from V and 3 bases from J, the gap between germline ends came to 6 bases.

The gene calls are TRBV2 and TRBJ2-1; perhaps TRBD2 as D (7 bases). The germline V gene has CDR1 SNHLY and CDR2 FYNNEI. V lost 11 bases and J 0 bases, leaving 14 bases between the germline ends. The CDR3 runs to 14 residues. Here the CDR3 DNA reads TGTGCCCTTAAGGGGGGGAGCTCCTACAATGAGCAGTTCTTC. Its translation is CALKGGSSYNEQFF.

In this sample, this clone turned up a few times. The chain links TRBV2 to TRBJ2-1; tentative D call: TRBD2 (6 bases). The CDR3 is made up of 14 amino acids. Germline-derived CDR1 and CDR2 are SNHLY and FYNNEI. The V end was cut by 3 bases, the J end by 3 bases, with 9 bases between. CDR3 in amino acids: CASSDPGDYNEQFF. CDR3 nucleotide sequence: TGTGCCAGCAGTGACCCGGGGGACTACAATGAGCAGTTCTTC.

This chain uses TRBV18 with TRBJ1-5; no clear D. This CDR3 has 14 residues. V lost 4 bases to trimming and J lost 0 bases, with 7 bases between them. Per the germline V gene, CDR1 is KGHSH and CDR2 is LQKENI. The CDR3 sequence: CASSLEHSNQPQHF. CDR3 bases: TGTGCCAGCTCACTTGAGCATAGCAATCAGCCCCAGCATTTT.

The chain employs TRBV14 and TRBJ1-2, with TRBD1 matching 9 bases. The CDR3 consists of 12 residues. Trimming took 4 bases from V and 7 from J; bases not matched to a gene: 1. CDR1 is SGHDN and CDR2 is FVKESK in the germline V gene. The CDR3 here is CASSRDRAGYTF. CDR3 nucleotide sequence: TGTGCCAGCAGCCGGGACAGGGCTGGCTACACCTTC.

V gene TRBV6-5 combines with J gene TRBJ2-1, with 7 bases identical to TRBD2. V shed 7 bases, J shed 2 bases, and the junction held 8 bases outside the gene matches. CDR3 length: 15 residues. Germline V gene data show CDR1 as MNHEY and CDR2 as SVGAGI. CDR3 nucleotide sequence: TGTGCCAGCACCTTCAACCGGGGGGCCTACAATGAGCAGTTCTTC. It yields the protein CASTFNRGAYNEQFF.

The V gene is TRBV6-5, the J gene TRBJ2-7; D ambiguous. CDR1 is MNHEY and CDR2 is SVGAGI in the germline V gene. V lost 5 bases, J lost 7 bases, and 12 bases lay in between. This CDR3 is 12 amino acids long. This CDR3 is CASSNQLGEQYF. CDR3 DNA: TGTGCCAGCAGTAACCAGCTCGGGGAGCAGTACTTC.